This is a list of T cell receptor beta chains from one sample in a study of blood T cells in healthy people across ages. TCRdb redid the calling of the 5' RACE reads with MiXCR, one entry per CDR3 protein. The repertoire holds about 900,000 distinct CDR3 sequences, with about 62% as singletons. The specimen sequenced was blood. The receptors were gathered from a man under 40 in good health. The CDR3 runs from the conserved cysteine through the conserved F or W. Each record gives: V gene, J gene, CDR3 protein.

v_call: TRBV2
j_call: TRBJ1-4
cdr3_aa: CATRQQGIGEKLFF

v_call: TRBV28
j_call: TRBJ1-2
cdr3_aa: CASSLLLGGVYGYTF

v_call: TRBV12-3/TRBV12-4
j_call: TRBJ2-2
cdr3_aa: CASSLRLAGGNTGELFF

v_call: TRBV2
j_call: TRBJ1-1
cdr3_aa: CASNPTGVEAFF

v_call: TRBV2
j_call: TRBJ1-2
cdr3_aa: CASSERGHLADYGYTF

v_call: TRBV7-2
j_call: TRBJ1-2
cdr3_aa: CASSLSFGYTF

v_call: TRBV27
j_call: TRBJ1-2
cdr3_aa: CASSPAGQGATYYGYTF

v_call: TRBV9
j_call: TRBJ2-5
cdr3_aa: CASSVHWQETQYF

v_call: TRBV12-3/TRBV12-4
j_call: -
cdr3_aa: CASTDNRALSYEQYF

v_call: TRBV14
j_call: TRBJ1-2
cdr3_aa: CASSQASPYGYTF

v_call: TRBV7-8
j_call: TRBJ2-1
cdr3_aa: CASSLREPNEQFF

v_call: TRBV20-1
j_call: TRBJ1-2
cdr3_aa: CSARDTTTNYGYTF

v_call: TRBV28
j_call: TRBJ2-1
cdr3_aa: CASGTWGLAGNEQFF

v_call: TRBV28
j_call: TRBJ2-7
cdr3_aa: CASSFSGISYEQYF

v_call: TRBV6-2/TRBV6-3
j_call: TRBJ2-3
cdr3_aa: CATTGRGTDTQYF

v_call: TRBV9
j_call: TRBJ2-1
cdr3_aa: CASSVDGIYNEQFF

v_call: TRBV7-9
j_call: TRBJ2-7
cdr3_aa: CASSPTGVHEQYF

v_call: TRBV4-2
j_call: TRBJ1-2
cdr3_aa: CASSQDSRGNRGVYGYTF

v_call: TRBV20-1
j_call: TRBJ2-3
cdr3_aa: CSARDLRTDTQYF

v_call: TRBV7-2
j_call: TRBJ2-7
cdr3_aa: CASSLTVVQISSYEQYF

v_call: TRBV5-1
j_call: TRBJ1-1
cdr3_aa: CASSGRQIKNTEAFF

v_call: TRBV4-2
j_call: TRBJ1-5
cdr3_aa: CASSPSTRTGNQPQHF

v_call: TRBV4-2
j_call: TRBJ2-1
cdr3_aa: CASSQGSGEQYNEQFF

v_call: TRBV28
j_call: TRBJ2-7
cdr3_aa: CASSSYKYEQYF

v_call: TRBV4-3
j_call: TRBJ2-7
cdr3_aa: CAGSQDLRRPPYEQYF

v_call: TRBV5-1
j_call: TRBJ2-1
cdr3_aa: CASSLEIQGAASHEQFF

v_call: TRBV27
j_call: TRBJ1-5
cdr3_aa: CASSWDRELQPQHF

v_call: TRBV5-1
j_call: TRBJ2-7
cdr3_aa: CASSLVVGPSYEQYF

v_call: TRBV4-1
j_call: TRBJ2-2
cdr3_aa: CASSQGNLGLNTGELFF

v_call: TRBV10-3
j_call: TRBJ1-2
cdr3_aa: CAISGTGNGYGYTF

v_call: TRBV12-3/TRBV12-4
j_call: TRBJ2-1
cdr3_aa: CASRLWGGEQFF

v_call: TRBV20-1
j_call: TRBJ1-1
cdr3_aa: CSASGGGWTEAFF

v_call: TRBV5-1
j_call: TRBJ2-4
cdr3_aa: CASSADSTLAKNIQYF

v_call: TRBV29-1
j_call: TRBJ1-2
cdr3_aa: CSVDGGLTGANYGYTF

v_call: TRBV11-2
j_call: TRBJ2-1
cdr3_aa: CASSLVPSNSYNEQFF

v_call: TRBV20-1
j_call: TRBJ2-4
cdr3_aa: CSASVPGEQYF

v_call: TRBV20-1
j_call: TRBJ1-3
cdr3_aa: CSARTGGNTIYF

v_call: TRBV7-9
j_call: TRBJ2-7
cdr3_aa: CASSPSWLADEQYF

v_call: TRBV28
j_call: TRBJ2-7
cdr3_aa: CASSLQGALHEQYF

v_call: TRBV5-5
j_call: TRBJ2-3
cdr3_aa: CASSLGAGGTDTQYF

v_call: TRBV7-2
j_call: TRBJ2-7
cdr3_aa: CASSGFPGQVSYEQYF

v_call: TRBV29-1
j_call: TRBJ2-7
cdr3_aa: CSPAPSSGAAYEQYF

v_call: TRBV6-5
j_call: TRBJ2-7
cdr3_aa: CASSYSSELTNEQYF

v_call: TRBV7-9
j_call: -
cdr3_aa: CATRLHRETEPYEQYF

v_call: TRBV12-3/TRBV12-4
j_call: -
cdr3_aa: CASSLIGVLYEQYF

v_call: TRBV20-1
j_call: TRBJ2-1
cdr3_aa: CSAGQGRGDNEQFF

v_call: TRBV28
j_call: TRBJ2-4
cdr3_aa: CASSPPDRGLDIQYF

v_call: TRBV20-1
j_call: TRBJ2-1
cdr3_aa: CSATGLAAYNEQFF

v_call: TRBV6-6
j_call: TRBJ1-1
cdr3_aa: CASLQGANTEAFF

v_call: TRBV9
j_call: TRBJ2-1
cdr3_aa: CASSSGRGLQMDEQFF

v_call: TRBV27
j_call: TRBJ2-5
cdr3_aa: CASSWGSSRFF